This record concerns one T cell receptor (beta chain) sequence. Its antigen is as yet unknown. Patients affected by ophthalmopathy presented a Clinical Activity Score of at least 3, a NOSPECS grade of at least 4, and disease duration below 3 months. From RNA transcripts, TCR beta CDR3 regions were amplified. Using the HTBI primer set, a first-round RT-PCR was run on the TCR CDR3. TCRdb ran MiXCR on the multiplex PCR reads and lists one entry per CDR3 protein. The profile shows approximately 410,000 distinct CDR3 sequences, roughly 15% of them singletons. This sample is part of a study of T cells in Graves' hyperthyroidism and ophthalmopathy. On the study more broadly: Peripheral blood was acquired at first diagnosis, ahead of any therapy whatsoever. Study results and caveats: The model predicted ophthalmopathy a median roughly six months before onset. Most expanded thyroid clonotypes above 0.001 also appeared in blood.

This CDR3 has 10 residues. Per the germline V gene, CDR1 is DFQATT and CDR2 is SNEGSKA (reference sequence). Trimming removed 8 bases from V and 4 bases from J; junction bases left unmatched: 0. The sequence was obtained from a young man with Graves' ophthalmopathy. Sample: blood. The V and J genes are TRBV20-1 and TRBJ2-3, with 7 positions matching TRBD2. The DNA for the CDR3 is TGCAGTAGCGGGGCAGATACGCAGTATTTT. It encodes CSSGADTQYF.